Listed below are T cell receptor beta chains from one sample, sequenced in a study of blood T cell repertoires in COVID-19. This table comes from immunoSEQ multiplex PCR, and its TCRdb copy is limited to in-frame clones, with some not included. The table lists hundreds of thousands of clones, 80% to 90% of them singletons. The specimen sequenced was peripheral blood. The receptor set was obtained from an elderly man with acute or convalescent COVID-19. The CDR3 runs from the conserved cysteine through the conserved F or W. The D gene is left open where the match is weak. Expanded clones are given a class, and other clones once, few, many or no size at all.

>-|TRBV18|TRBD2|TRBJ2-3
CASSPGTSGTDTQYF
TGTGCCAGCTCGCCCGGGACTAGCGGGACAGATACGCAGTATTTT
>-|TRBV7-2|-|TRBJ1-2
CASSLETASYSYGYTF
TGTGCCAGCAGCTTAGAAACGGCCAGTTACAGCTATGGCTACACCTTC
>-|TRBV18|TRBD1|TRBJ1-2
CASSPSTGDGYTF
TGTGCCAGCTCACCTTCGACAGGGGATGGCTACACCTTC
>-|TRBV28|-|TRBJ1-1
CASSPNGERQNTEAFF
TGTGCCAGCAGTCCTAATGGCGAACGACAGAACACTGAAGCTTTCTTT
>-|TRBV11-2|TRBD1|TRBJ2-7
CASSGQGIRQYF
TGTGCCAGCAGCGGACAGGGAATCAGACAGTACTTC
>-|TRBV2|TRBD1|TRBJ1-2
CASSSTGFLDYTF
TGTGCCAGCAGTTCGACAGGGTTCTTAGACTACACCTTC
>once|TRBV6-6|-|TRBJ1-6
CASSERGNSPLHF
TGTGCCAGCAGTGAGCGCGGGAATTCACCCCTCCACTTT
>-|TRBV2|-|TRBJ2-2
CASKEGVDAGELFF
TGTGCCAGCAAAGAAGGGGTAGACGCCGGGGAGCTGTTTTTT
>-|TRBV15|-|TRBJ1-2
CATSSWGGALGYTF
TGTGCCACCAGCAGCTGGGGGGGGGCGCTTGGCTACACCTTC
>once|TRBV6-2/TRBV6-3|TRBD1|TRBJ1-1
CASSYMGQISEAFF
TGTGCCAGCAGTTATATGGGACAGATTTCTGAAGCTTTCTTT
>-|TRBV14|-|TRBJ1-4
CASSQGLSGKLFF
TGTGCCAGCAGCCAAGGGCTCTCTGGAAAACTGTTTTTT
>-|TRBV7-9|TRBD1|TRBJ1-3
CASSQPTGQGAHSGNTIYF
TGTGCCAGCAGCCAGCCAACGGGACAGGGGGCTCACTCTGGAAACACCATATATTTT
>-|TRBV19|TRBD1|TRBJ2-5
CASSRYDREPQETQYF
TGTGCCAGTAGTCGGTACGACAGGGAACCTCAAGAGACCCAGTACTTC
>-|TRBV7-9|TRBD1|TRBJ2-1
CASSLGDRGRDEQFF
TGTGCCAGCAGCTTAGGGGACAGGGGGCGCGATGAGCAGTTCTTC
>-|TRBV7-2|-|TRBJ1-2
CASSLSQGAVGYGYTF
TGTGCCAGCAGCTTAAGTCAGGGTGCCGTCGGCTATGGCTACACCTTC
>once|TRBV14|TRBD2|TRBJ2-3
CASSQGRTSKDTQYF
TGTGCCAGCAGCCAAGGGAGGACTAGCAAAGATACGCAGTATTTT
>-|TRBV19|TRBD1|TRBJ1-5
CASSSPGQGAFNNQPQHF
TGTGCCAGTAGTAGCCCGGGACAGGGGGCCTTTAACAATCAGCCCCAGCATTTT
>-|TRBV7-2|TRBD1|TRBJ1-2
CASSPQGVYGYTF
TGTGCCAGCAGCCCACAGGGGGTCTATGGCTACACCTTC
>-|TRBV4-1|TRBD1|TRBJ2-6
CASSHGTGVSGANVLTF
TGCGCCAGCAGCCACGGGACAGGAGTCTCTGGGGCCAACGTCCTGACTTTC
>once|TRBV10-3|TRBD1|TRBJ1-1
CAASGGNEAFF
TGTGCCGCCTCAGGGGGGAATGAAGCTTTCTTT
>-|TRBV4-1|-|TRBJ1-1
CASSQDNSVTEAFF
TGCGCCAGCAGCCAAGATAATTCTGTGACTGAAGCTTTCTTT
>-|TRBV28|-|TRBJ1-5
CASSDGSQPQHF
TGTGCCAGCAGTGACGGGAGTCAGCCCCAGCATTTT
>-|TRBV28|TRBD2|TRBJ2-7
CASSLVAGAHEQYF
TGTGCCAGCAGTTTGGTAGCGGGAGCCCACGAGCAGTACTTC
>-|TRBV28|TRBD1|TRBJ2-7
CASSRNRGISYEQYF
TGTGCCAGCAGTAGAAACAGGGGCATCTCCTACGAGCAGTACTTC
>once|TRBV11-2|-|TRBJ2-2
CASSSTGPGELFF
TGTGCCAGCAGCTCCACAGGGCCCGGGGAGCTGTTTTTT
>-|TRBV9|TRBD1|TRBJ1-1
CASSVGGTGNTEAFF
TGTGCCAGCAGCGTGGGGGGGACAGGGAACACTGAAGCTTTCTTT
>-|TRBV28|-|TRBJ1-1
CASTPTGRRTEAFF
TGTGCCAGCACCCCAACAGGGCGCCGGACTGAAGCTTTCTTT
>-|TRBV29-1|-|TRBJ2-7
CSVEPLAGGGGEQYF
TGCAGCGTCGAACCTTTGGCAGGTGGAGGAGGCGAGCAGTACTTC
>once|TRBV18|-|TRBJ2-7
CASSPPLRVIEQYF
TGTGCCAGCTCACCACCGCTGCGTGTAATCGAGCAGTACTTC
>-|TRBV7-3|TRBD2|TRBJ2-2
CASSPQPSGGATGELFF
TGTGCCAGCAGCCCTCAACCTAGCGGGGGGGCCACCGGGGAGCTGTTTTTT
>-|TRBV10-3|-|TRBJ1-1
CAISESTRGVTEAFF
TGTGCCATCAGTGAGTCAACCAGGGGCGTCACTGAAGCTTTCTTT
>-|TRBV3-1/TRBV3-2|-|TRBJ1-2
CASSQGGVDYGYTF
TGTGCCAGCAGCCAAGGGGGGGTTGACTATGGCTACACCTTC
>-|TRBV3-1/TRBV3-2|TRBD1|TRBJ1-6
CASSPRDRGLSSYNSPLHF
TGTGCCAGCAGCCCTCGGGACAGGGGGCTTAGCTCCTATAATTCACCCCTCCACTTT
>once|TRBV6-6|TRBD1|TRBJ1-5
CASSSTGAQPQHF
TGTGCCAGCAGTTCGACAGGGGCCCAGCCCCAGCATTTT
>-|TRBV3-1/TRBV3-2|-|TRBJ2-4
CASSQDRRGAKNIQYF
TGTGCCAGCAGCCAAGATCGGAGAGGAGCCAAAAACATTCAGTACTTC
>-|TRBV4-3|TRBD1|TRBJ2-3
CASSQETGGTDTQYF
TGCGCCAGCAGCCAGGAGACAGGGGGCACAGATACGCAGTATTTT
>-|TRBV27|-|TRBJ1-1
CASSHPGTEAFF
TGTGCCAGCAGTCACCCAGGCACTGAAGCTTTCTTT
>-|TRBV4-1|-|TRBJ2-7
CASSQVAGSSYEQYF
TGCGCCAGCAGCCAAGTGGCAGGGTCCTCCTACGAGCAGTACTTC